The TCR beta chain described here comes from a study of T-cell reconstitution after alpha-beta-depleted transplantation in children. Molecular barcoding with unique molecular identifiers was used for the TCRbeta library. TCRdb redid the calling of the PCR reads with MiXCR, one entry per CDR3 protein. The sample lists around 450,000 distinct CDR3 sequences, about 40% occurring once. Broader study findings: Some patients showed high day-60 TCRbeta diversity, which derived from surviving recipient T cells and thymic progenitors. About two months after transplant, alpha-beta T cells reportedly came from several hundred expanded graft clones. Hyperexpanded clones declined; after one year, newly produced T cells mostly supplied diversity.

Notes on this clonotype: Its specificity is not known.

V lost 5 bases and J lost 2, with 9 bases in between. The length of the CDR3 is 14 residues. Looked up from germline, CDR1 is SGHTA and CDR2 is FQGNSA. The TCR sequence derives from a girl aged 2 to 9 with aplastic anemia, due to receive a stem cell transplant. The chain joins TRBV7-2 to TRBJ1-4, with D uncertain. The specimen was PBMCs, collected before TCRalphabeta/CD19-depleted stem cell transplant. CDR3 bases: TGTGCCAGCAGCAAATTAGGCACTAATGAAAAACTGTTTTTT. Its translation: CASSKLGTNEKLFF.